These 18 T cell receptor beta chains were all obtained from the same sample, sequenced in a study of blood T cell repertoires in COVID-19. Method: immunoSEQ multiplex PCR; TCRdb's copy keeps in-frame clones and lacks some. The profile covers about 210,000 clones, with about four fifths appearing a single time and around 9.3% taken by the ten largest. The material sequenced was PBMCs or T cells enriched from blood (not recorded which). The source of these receptors is a woman aged 45-60 years with acute COVID-19.

This chain connects TRBV9 to TRBJ1-3; no definite D call. The CDR3 length is 15 residues. V shed 4 bases and J shed 0 bases, with 11 bases lying between them. Looked up from germline, CDR1 is SGDLS and CDR2 is YYNGEE. The CDR3 sequence: CASSSEVYSGNTIYF. The CDR3 coding sequence is TGTGCCAGCAGCTCCGAAGTCTACTCTGGAAACACCATATATTTT. Full variable domain (remainder filled in from reference TRBV9 and TRBJ1-3): DSGVTQTPKHLITATGQRVTLRCSPRSGDLSVYWYQQSLDQGLQFLIQYYNGEERAKGNILERFSAQQFPDLHSELNLSSLELGDSALYFCASSSEVYSGNTIYFGEGSWLTVV.

The chain combines TRBV6-5 with TRBJ2-2; unclear D gene. The CDR3 loop spans 13 amino acids. Per the germline V gene, CDR1 is MNHEY and CDR2 is SVGAGI. Trimming removed 6 bases from V and 8 bases from J, with 13 bases in between. Here the CDR3 reads CASRATFLGELFF. The CDR3 DNA follows: TGTGCCAGCAGGGCCACCTTCTTAGGGGAGCTGTTTTTT.

This chain connects TRBV6-2 or TRBV6-3 to TRBJ2-6; D may be TRBD1 (6 bases). This CDR3 spans 18 amino acids. The germline V gene encodes CDR1 MNHEY and CDR2 SVGEGT. Trimming removed 6 bases from V and 0 bases from J, with 18 bases in between. The DNA of the CDR3 is TGTGCCAGCAGCCCTACCGGGACACCCAACTCTGGGGCCAACGTCCTGACTTTC. Translating it yields CASSPTGTPNSGANVLTF.

This chain connects TRBV29-1 to TRBJ2-5, with 10 bases lining up with TRBD2. With V trimmed by 7 bases and J by 3 bases, 14 bases remained unmatched. Germline assignment: CDR1 SQVTM and CDR2 ANQGSEA. The CDR3 is made up of 16 amino acids. CDR3 DNA sequence: TGCAGCGCTGGGATGGGGTTCCTAGCGGGAGAAGAGACCCAGTACTTC. Residues: CSAGMGFLAGEETQYF. The full variable domain, in which reference TRBV29-1 and TRBJ2-5 provide the parts outside the CDR3, is SAVISQKPSRDICQRGTSLTIQCQVDSQVTMMFWYRQQPGQSLTLIATANQGSEATYESGFVIDKFPISRPNLTFSTLTVSNMSPEDSSIYLCSAGMGFLAGEETQYFGPGTRLLVL.

The chain couples TRBV12-3 or TRBV12-4 to TRBJ1-3; D is undetermined. V was pared by 7 bases and J by 0 bases, with 4 bases between. This CDR3 region has 12 residues. CDR3 in DNA: TGTGCCAGCACTTACTCTGGAAACACCATATATTTT. This sequence encodes CASTYSGNTIYF.

This rearrangement joins TRBV27 to TRBJ1-2; TRBD1 matches 8 bases. The CDR3 spans 14 residues. Germline values: CDR1 MNHEY, CDR2 SMNVEV (reference sequence). Losses at the gene ends were 4 bases for V and 8 bases for J; bases not matched to a gene: 9. The CDR3 DNA reads as TGTGCCAGCAGTTCGTGGGACAGGCGAAAAGGCTACACCTTC. This codes for CASSSWDRRKGYTF.

The chain uses TRBV7-3 and TRBJ1-1; no clear D gene. From germline, CDR1 is SGHTA and CDR2 FQGTGA. The CDR3 contains 15 residues. With 0 bases removed from V and 1 base from J, the gap between germline ends came to 9 bases. The CDR3 DNA is TGTGCCAGCAGCTTAACCGGCGGCGCGAACACTGAAGCTTTCTTT. It codes for CASSLTGGANTEAFF.

This sequence joins TRBV3-1 (or the pseudogene TRBV3-2) and TRBJ2-2; 8 positions agree with TRBD2. The CDR3 spans 18 residues. J gave up 0 bases and V 1 base, and 7 bases lay outside the gene matches. Germline values: CDR1 LGHDT, CDR2 YNNKEL (reference sequence). CDR3 DNA sequence: TGTGCCAGCAGCCAAGCCCCCCTAGCGGGTACGAACACCGGGGAGCTGTTTTTT. Amino acids: CASSQAPLAGTNTGELFF.

The rearrangement links TRBV5-4 to TRBJ2-2; D may be TRBD2 (6 bases). The CDR3 loop spans 13 amino acids. The V end was cut by 4 bases, the J end by 14 bases, with 18 bases between. From germline, CDR1 is SGHNT and CDR2 YYREEE (reference sequence). CDR3: CASSNIEGGQLFF. The CDR3 DNA reads TGTGCCAGCAGCAATATCGAGGGAGGTCAACTGTTTTTT.

The chain has TRBV19 and TRBJ1-6; 8 nucleotides match TRBD1. The V gene end was trimmed by 6 bases and the J gene end by 6 bases; junction bases not matched to a gene: 4. Germline V gives CDR1 LNHDA, CDR2 SQIVND (reference sequence). This CDR3 is built from 14 residues. This CDR3 is CASSATGVNSPLHF. CDR3 sequence (DNA): TGTGCCAGTAGCGCGACAGGGGTTAATTCACCCCTCCACTTT.

The J gene is TRBJ1-2, the V gene TRBV6-5; tentative D call: TRBD1 (5 bases). The CDR3 spans 15 residues. Germline V gene lookup returns CDR1 MNHEY and CDR2 SVGAGI. With 6 bases removed from V and 2 bases from J, the gap between germline ends came to 16 bases. This CDR3 reads CASREPGGFNYGYTF. CDR3 DNA sequence: TGTGCCAGCAGGGAGCCCGGGGGGTTCAACTATGGCTACACCTTC.

This clone was counted only a few times. The chain couples TRBV6-2 or TRBV6-3 to TRBJ2-1; D possibly corresponds to TRBD1 (5 bases). With 6 bases removed from V and 10 bases from J, the gap between germline ends came to 19 bases. This CDR3 is 14 amino acids long. Germline CDR1 is MNHEY and CDR2 is SVGEGT. CDR3 region: CASSPVGRLGEQFF. The CDR3 DNA sequence: TGTGCCAGCAGCCCCGTGGGGCGGCTGGGGGAGCAGTTCTTC.

This chain connects TRBV19 to TRBJ1-5; a weak D match, TRBD1 (5 bases). The CDR3 sequence is 16 residues long. CDR1 and CDR2 (germline): LNHDA, SQIVND (reference sequence). Trimming removed 7 bases from V and 1 base from J, with 17 bases in between. CDR3 DNA: TGTGCCAGTAAAACGCTCGGGACTTCCAGCAATCAGCCCCAGCATTTT. Encoded protein: CASKTLGTSSNQPQHF.

This clone was detected only once. This chain connects TRBV30 to TRBJ1-3; D may be TRBD1 (6 bases). From germline, CDR1 is GTSNPN and CDR2 SVGIG (reference sequence). The germline V and J ends were trimmed by 3 bases and 1 base, with 19 bases remaining between them. This CDR3 region has 17 residues. The CDR3 DNA sequence: TGTGCCTGGAGGGGGGCAGGCGCCACTCGATCTGGAAACACCATATATTTT. It specifies CAWRGAGATRSGNTIYF.

V is TRBV29-1 and J is TRBJ2-5, with TRBD2 matching 11 bases. Germline loops: CDR1 SQVTM, CDR2 ANQGSEA. This CDR3 contains 16 residues. V lost 4 bases to trimming and J lost 1 base; unmatched junction nucleotides: 8. CDR3 region: CSVVEGLAGGQETQYF. In nucleotides, the CDR3 is TGCAGCGTTGTCGAAGGGCTAGCGGGGGGCCAAGAGACCCAGTACTTC.

This chain connects TRBV19 to TRBJ2-2, with TRBD1 matching over 8 bases. The V gene's germline CDR1 is LNHDA and CDR2 SQIVND (reference sequence). V gave up 5 bases and J gave up 5 bases; unmatched junction bases: 13. The CDR3 consists of 17 residues. The CDR3 sequence: CASSPSTGASGTGELFF. CDR3 nucleotide sequence: TGTGCCAGTAGTCCCTCGACAGGGGCGTCGGGGACCGGGGAGCTGTTTTTT.

This rearrangement joins TRBV5-1 to TRBJ2-3; maybe TRBD1 (6 bases). CDR1 SGHRS and CDR2 YFSETQ come from the germline V gene. This CDR3 is built from 16 residues. The germline V and J ends were trimmed by 4 bases and 0 bases, with 15 bases remaining between them. The CDR3 bases are TGCGCCAGCAGCCGGAAAGGGACACCCAGCACAGATACGCAGTATTTT. Translation gives CASSRKGTPSTDTQYF.

The chain uses TRBV3-1 (or the pseudogene TRBV3-2) and TRBJ2-7, with D unresolved. The V end lost 0 bases, the J end lost 2 bases, and 17 bases lay between the germline ends. CDR3 length: 17 residues. Germline assignment: CDR1 LGHDT and CDR2 YNNKEL (reference sequence). In DNA form, the CDR3 reads TGTGCCAGCAGCCAAGATCTCTCCCCGGGTTTTGCCTACGAGCAGTACTTC. It specifies CASSQDLSPGFAYEQYF.